This T cell receptor beta chain is drawn from a study of blood T cells in healthy people across ages. The study recruited healthy Caucasian donors from Russia who were aged about 6 to 90. The second PCR ran roughly 6 to 12 cycles with a sample-barcoded 5' primer and J-beta primers. MiXCR, run by TCRdb on the 5' RACE reads, gives a single entry per CDR3 protein. This table holds 800,000 to 900,000 distinct CDR3 sequences, roughly 60% found once. This TCR was recovered from a man aged 30-40 years in good health. The sequencing sample was made of blood.

The DNA for the CDR3 is TGTGCCAGCAGTTTCTTCCCCCTCGGTAGTGAAAAACTGTTTTTT. As protein: CASSFFPLGSEKLFF. The chain combines TRBV27 with TRBJ1-4; no reliable D call. Germline loops: CDR1 MNHEY, CDR2 SMNVEV (reference sequence). The CDR3 sequence is 15 residues long. Trimming left V 3 bases short and J 7 bases short, with 15 bases between.